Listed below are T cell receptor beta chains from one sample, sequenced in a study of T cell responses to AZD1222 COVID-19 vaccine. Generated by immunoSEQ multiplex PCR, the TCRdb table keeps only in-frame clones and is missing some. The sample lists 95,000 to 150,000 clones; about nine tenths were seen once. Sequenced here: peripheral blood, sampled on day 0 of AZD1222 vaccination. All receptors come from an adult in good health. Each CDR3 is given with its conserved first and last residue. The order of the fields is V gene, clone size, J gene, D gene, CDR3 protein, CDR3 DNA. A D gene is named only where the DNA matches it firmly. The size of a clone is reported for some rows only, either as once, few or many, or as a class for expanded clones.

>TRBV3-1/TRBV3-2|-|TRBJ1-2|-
CASSPMTGYGYTF
TGTGCCAGCAGCCCGATGACCGGCTATGGCTACACCTTC
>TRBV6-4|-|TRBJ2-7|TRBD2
CASSEASGTEQYF
TGTGCCAGCAGTGAGGCTAGCGGTACCGAGCAGTACTTC
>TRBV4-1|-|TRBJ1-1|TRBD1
CASSRDSMNTEAFF
TGCGCCAGCAGCCGGGACAGCATGAACACTGAAGCTTTCTTT
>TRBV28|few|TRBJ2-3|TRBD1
CASSSRGRGTDTQYF
TGTGCCAGCAGTTCCAGGGGGCGCGGCACAGATACGCAGTATTTT
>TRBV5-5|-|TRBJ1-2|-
CASSLAAQGGYTF
TGTGCCAGCAGCTTGGCCGCGCAGGGTGGCTACACCTTC
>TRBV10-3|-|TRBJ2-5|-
CAISDREETQYF
TGTGCCATCAGTGACAGGGAAGAGACCCAGTACTTC
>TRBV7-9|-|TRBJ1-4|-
CASSLQSITNEKLFF
TGTGCCAGCAGCTTACAGTCGATAACTAATGAAAAACTGTTTTTT
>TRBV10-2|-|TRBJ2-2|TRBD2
CASSDVFGGAGELFF
TGCGCCAGCAGTGATGTTTTTGGGGGGGCCGGGGAGCTGTTTTTT
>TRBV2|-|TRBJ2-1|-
CASRRTDNGQFF
TGTGCCAGCAGACGGACCGATAACGGGCAGTTCTTC
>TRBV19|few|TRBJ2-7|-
CASSMGAGDFPYEQYF
TGTGCCAGTAGTATGGGCGCAGGAGACTTTCCCTACGAGCAGTACTTC
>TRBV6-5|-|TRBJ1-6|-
CAASVGSYNSPLHF
TGTGCCGCAAGTGTTGGCTCCTATAATTCACCCCTCCACTTT
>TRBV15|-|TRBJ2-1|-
CATSRDIDEQFF
TGTGCCACCAGCAGAGATATCGATGAGCAGTTCTTC
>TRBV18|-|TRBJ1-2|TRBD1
CASSPGQAPWGGYTF
TGTGCCAGCTCACCTGGACAGGCCCCGTGGGGAGGCTACACCTTC
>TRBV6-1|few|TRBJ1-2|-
CASSESINYGYTF
TGTGCCAGCAGTGAATCAATTAACTATGGCTACACCTTC
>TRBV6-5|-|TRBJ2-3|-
CASRRGIGTDTQYF
TGTGCCAGCCGACGGGGGATAGGCACAGATACGCAGTATTTT
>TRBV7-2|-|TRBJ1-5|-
CASSLEGGGGNQPQHF
TGTGCCAGCAGCTTAGAGGGAGGGGGAGGCAATCAGCCCCAGCATTTT
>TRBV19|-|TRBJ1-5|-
CASSMMEFNQPQHF
TGTGCCAGTAGTATGATGGAATTCAATCAGCCCCAGCATTTT
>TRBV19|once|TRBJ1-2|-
CASSKGLNYGYTF
TGTGCCAGTAGTAAGGGACTGAACTATGGCTACACCTTC